A selection of T cell receptor beta chains follows, all from one sample in a study of shared clonotypes between healthy human individuals. The repertoire was sequenced with immunoSEQ multiplex PCR; TCRdb's copy has only in-frame clones and lacks some. The sample holds 2 million to 2.5 million clones, roughly 91% seen once. The specimen sequenced was naive CD8+ T cells from PBMCs. These receptors were collected from a man younger than 35 in good health. Some clones in this sample may be carry-over from other donors' samples. Each CDR3 is given with its conserved first and last residue. The order of the fields is J gene, D gene, V gene, clone size, CDR3 DNA, CDR3 protein. D genes are given only for firm matches. Clone size, where shown, is once, few, many, or a class for clones that have expanded.

>TRBJ2-7|NA|TRBV7-3|once
TGTGCCAGCAGCGGGGGCCGGGACCGAGACTCCTACGAGCAGTACTTC
CASSGGRDRDSYEQYF
>TRBJ1-5|NA|TRBV27|NA
TGTGCCAGCAGTTCATCATTCGGGGAAGTTCAACAGCCCCAGCATTTT
CASSSSFGEVQQPQHF
>TRBJ2-7|NA|TRBV7-8|NA
TGTGCCAGCAGCATCTTAGGCGGGGTCTCCTACGAGCAGTACTTC
CASSILGGVSYEQYF
>TRBJ2-3|TRBD2|TRBV19|NA
TGTGCCAGTAAACGGGGAGCGGGGATCACAGATACGCAGTATTTT
CASKRGAGITDTQYF
>TRBJ1-3|NA|TRBV9|NA
TGTGCCAGCAGCGTAGGTCGGGGAGGAAACACCATATATTTT
CASSVGRGGNTIYF
>TRBJ1-3|NA|TRBV11-2|once
TGTGCCAGCAGCTTAGAACGCCCCAATTATGGAAACACCATATATTTT
CASSLERPNYGNTIYF
>TRBJ2-1|TRBD2|TRBV4-2|NA
TGTGCCAGCAGCCAAGTAGGCAGCGGGGTAGATCCCTACAATGAGCAGTTCTTC
CASSQVGSGVDPYNEQFF
>TRBJ1-2|NA|TRBV7-9|NA
TGTGCCAGCAGCTTAGCGGCACAGGGATATGGCTACACCTTC
CASSLAAQGYGYTF
>TRBJ2-5|NA|TRBV12-2|once
TGTGCAAGTCGCTTAGCCCCGCCGGGACTAGCGGAACAAGAGACCCAGTACTTC
CASRLAPPGLAEQETQYF
>TRBJ1-1|NA|TRBV4-1|NA
TGCGCCAGCAGCCAAGTAGGGCAGGGTCTTACTGAAGCTTTCTTT
CASSQVGQGLTEAFF
>TRBJ1-5|NA|TRBV6-1|NA
TGTGCCAGCAGTGAAGCCACGGGGGGCTGGCAGCCCCAGCATTTT
CASSEATGGWQPQHF
>TRBJ2-2|NA|TRBV9|NA
TGTGCCAGCAGCGTAGGACGTACCGGGGAGCTGTTTTTT
CASSVGRTGELFF
>TRBJ1-1|NA|TRBV9|NA
TGTGCCAGCAGCGCCACCAGGGGTACTGAAGCTTTCTTT
CASSATRGTEAFF
>TRBJ1-3|NA|TRBV6-5|NA
TGTGCCAGCAGTTACTCCAGGGTTCTCTCTGGAAACACCATATATTTT
CASSYSRVLSGNTIYF
>TRBJ2-3|TRBD1|TRBV25-1|NA
TGTGCCAGCAGTGAAGGGACAGGCGGTTGGGGGGAGACGCAGTATTTT
CASSEGTGGWGETQYF
>TRBJ1-1|NA|TRBV21-1|few
TGTGCCAGCTCCGGGGGGTCTGGCGATTTCTTT
CASSGGSGDFF
>TRBJ2-7|TRBD1|TRBV11-3|NA
TGTGCCAGCAGCACCAGGGACAGGCCCCACGAGCAGTACTTC
CASSTRDRPHEQYF
>TRBJ2-7|NA|TRBV5-6|NA
TGTGCCAGCAGCCCCCGACAGACAAACTACGAGCAGTACTTC
CASSPRQTNYEQYF
>TRBJ2-5|TRBD2|TRBV11-2|few
TGTGCCAGCGCGGGCAGGGAGGGGACCCAGTACTTC
CASAGREGTQYF
>TRBJ1-2|NA|TRBV7-9|NA
TGTGCCAGCAGCTTAGACAGGGTAAATGGCTACACCTTC
CASSLDRVNGYTF
>TRBJ1-1|TRBD1|TRBV28|few
TGTGCCAGCAGTTTCAGGGGGTCGGGGGCTGAAGCTTTCTTT
CASSFRGSGAEAFF
>TRBJ1-2|NA|TRBV2|NA
TGTGCCAGCAGTGAAGTCTTCAGGGCAGACTATGGCTACACCTTC
CASSEVFRADYGYTF
>TRBJ2-5|NA|TRBV11-2|NA
TGTGCCAGCAGCTTAAGAGCTAGGGAGACCCAGTACTTC
CASSLRARETQYF
>TRBJ2-7|TRBD1|TRBV5-1|NA
TGCGCCAGCAGCCTCACGGGACAGGGTCTTTACGAGCAGTACTTC
CASSLTGQGLYEQYF
>TRBJ2-2|TRBD1|TRBV9|NA
TGTGCCAGCACCACAGGGGGTGACACCGGGGAGCTGTTTTTT
CASTTGGDTGELFF
>TRBJ1-5|TRBD1|TRBV9|NA
TGTGCCAGCAGCGTAGTGTCGACAGGGAATCAGCCCCAGCATTTT
CASSVVSTGNQPQHF
>TRBJ2-7|TRBD1|TRBV10-3|NA
TGTGCCATCAGTGATTCGACAGGGGGGTACGCGGGAGTCTACGAGCAGTACTTC
CAISDSTGGYAGVYEQYF
>TRBJ1-2|TRBD1|TRBV28|NA
TGTGCCAGCAGTTTACGGCAGGGGGCGACCTACACCTTC
CASSLRQGATYTF
>TRBJ1-4|NA|TRBV4-3|NA
TGCGCCAGCAGCCAAGATGGGGGGTGGGAGTCCCGCGCGAATGAAAAACTGTTTTTT
CASSQDGGWESRANEKLFF
>TRBJ2-1|TRBD1|TRBV27|NA
TGTGCCAGCAGTTTGCACCCCAGGGGGAGCTTCGTAAATGAGCAGTTCTTC
CASSLHPRGSFVNEQFF
>TRBJ2-7|NA|TRBV27|NA
TGTGCCAGCAGCTCAACCGGGTTTAAGCAGTACTTC
CASSSTGFKQYF
>TRBJ2-7|NA|TRBV28|NA
TGTGCCAGCAGCCCCACCCCAAGTAGGAACTACGAGCAGTACTTC
CASSPTPSRNYEQYF